This TCR beta chain comes out of a study of CD8 T cells in ankylosing spondylitis. Notes on the study in general: CD8+ by phenotype, disease-linked clones were relatively rare in peripheral blood. The clones that were linked to disease were reported to be significantly enriched in matched synovial fluid samples from ankylosing spondylitis patients. Earlier literature documents some of the motif variants in reactive arthritis synovial fluid and blood. Within ankylosing spondylitis blood, a TCR beta motif made up of several highly homologous variants appeared to be characteristic.

After removal of 4 bases from V and 11 bases from J, the junction contained 6 bases not matched to a gene. The germline V gene has CDR1 SGHKS and CDR2 YYEKEE (reference sequence). The CDR3 is made up of 12 amino acids. This clonotype appeared a single time. Its specificity is not known. For TCR beta, libraries came from quantitative 5'-RACE with molecular barcodes. TCRdb independently ran MiXCR on the 5' RACE reads; one entry per CDR3 protein. The table includes 100,000 to 150,000 distinct CDR3 sequences, roughly 15% detected once. This sequence joins TRBV5-5 and TRBJ1-1, with TRBD1 matching 9 bases. Input material: blood, either unsorted or a sorted T cell fraction (not recorded which). The sequence was obtained from a male donor with ankylosing spondylitis. The DNA for the CDR3 is TGTGCCAGCAGCGGACAGGGGTTGTGGGCTTTCTTT. As protein: CASSGQGLWAFF.